These T cell receptor beta chains were read from a single sample in a study of T cell clones after liver transplantation. The assay was immunoSEQ multiplex PCR, and TCRdb's table has in-frame clones only and misses some. The sample lists some 60,000 clones; 71% were seen once. The material was CD4+ T cells from blood, obtained before liver transplant. The origin of the receptors is a human donor who received a liver transplant. CDR3s include the opening cysteine and the closing phenylalanine or tryptophan.

V	CDR3
TRBV4-2	CASSPEDRQRNSPLHF
TRBV2	CASSEGLGPRGQQYF
TRBV5-4	CASSPGQMEGQPQHF
TRBV5-6	CASSLGTGKGYTF
TRBV5-6	CASSQTSGGNYEQYF
TRBV10-3	CAISVGQDNSPLHF
TRBV2	CASTQTGGTYEQYF
TRBV6-5	CASSRQGGSYEQYF
TRBV2	CASSEQRTGGLAEAFF
TRBV5-4	CASSLDRRRLPQFF
TRBV28	CASSSTGQGSTEAFF
TRBV19	CASSIGQGQGTDTQYF
TRBV18	CASSPEEETQYF
TRBV13	CASSLGARTDTQYF
TRBV5-1	CASSLEGASYNEQFF